This TCR beta chain was recorded in a study of cytomegalovirus exposure and HLA in healthy donors. Measured with immunoSEQ multiplex PCR; TCRdb has only the in-frame clones, and not every one. The table shows 150,000 to 200,000 clones, with 89% occurring only once. CDR1 is SQVTM, CDR2 ANQGSEA, per germline. CDR3 length: 13 residues. The ends were cut back, 2 bases at V and 0 bases at J, with 7 bases in the middle. V is TRBV29-1 and J is TRBJ1-1; unclear D gene. The sequencing input was PBMCs. The receptor comes from a young woman in good health and CMV-seropositive. CDR3 protein: CSVESHLNTEAFF. The CDR3 coding sequence is TGCAGCGTTGAAAGCCACCTGAACACTGAAGCTTTCTTT. Full variable domain (rest looked up from reference TRBV29-1 and TRBJ1-1): SAVISQKPSRDICQRGTSLTIQCQVDSQVTMMFWYRQQPGQSLTLIATANQGSEATYESGFVIDKFPISRPNLTFSTLTVSNMSPEDSSIYLCSVESHLNTEAFFGQGTRLTVV.